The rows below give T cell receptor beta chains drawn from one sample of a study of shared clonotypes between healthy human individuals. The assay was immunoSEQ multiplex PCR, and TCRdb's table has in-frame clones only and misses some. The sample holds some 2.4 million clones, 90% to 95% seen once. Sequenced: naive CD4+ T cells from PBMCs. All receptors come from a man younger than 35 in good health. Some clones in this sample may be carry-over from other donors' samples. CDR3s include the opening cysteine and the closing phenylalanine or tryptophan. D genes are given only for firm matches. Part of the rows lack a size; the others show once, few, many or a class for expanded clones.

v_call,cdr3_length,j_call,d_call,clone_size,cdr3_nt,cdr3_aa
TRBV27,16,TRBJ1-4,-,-,TGTGCCAGCAGTTTACAGGGGCGCTTGTCTAATGAAAAACTGTTTTTT,CASSLQGRLSNEKLFF
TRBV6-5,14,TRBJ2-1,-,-,TGTGCCAGCAGTTACCTCCTCTCCCGGGATGAGCAGTTCTTC,CASSYLLSRDEQFF
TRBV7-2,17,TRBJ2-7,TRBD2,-,TGTGCCAGCAGCCAAGGGACTAGCGGGTCCCGTGGATCCGAGCAGTACTTC,CASSQGTSGSRGSEQYF
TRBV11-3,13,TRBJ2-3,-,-,TGTGCCAGCAGCCCGAAAGGACAAGATACGCAGTATTTT,CASSPKGQDTQYF
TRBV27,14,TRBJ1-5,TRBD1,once,TGTGCCAGCAGTTTGACAGGGGGAGGCCAGCCCCAGCATTTT,CASSLTGGGQPQHF
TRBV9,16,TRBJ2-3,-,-,TGTGCCAGCAGTTACGACGCGAACAGTCCCACAGATACGCAGTATTTT,CASSYDANSPTDTQYF
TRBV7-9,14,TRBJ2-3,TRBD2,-,TGTGCCAGCAAGATCGGGACTACCACAGATACGCAGTATTTT,CASKIGTTTDTQYF
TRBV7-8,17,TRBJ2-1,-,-,TGTGCCAGCAGCTTAGTGGTGCAGGGAAGGGTGTACAATGAGCAGTTCTTC,CASSLVVQGRVYNEQFF
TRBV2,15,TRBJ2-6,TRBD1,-,TGTGCCAGCAGTCGGGACAGGGGAGGGGCCAACGTCCTGACTTTC,CASSRDRGGANVLTF
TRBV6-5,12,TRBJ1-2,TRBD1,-,TGTGCCAGCAGGCTAGGGGGCGGAGGCTACACCTTC,CASRLGGGGYTF
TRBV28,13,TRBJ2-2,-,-,TGTGCCAGCAGTTTAACATTGCTCGGGGAGCTGTTTTTT,CASSLTLLGELFF
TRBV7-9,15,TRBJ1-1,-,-,TGTGCCAGCAGCCTCCGCAGGGGTCCGAACACTGAAGCTTTCTTT,CASSLRRGPNTEAFF
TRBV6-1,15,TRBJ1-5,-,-,TGTGCCAGCAGTGAATCGGGGTTTAAGGGCTGGCCCCAGCATTTT,CASSESGFKGWPQHF
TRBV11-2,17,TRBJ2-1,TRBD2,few,TGTGCCAGCAGGAGCGGGGGACTAGCGGGAGTAGTCAATGAGCAGTTCTTC,CASRSGGLAGVVNEQFF
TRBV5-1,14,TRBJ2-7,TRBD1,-,TGCGCCAGCAGCTCACCGGGACAGGGTAACGAGCAGTACTTC,CASSSPGQGNEQYF
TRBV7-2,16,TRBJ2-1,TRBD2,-,TGTGCCAGCAGCTTAGTTGTACTAGCGGGAGTCAATGAGCAGTTCTTC,CASSLVVLAGVNEQFF
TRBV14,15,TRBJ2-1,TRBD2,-,TGTGCCAGCAGCCAACAAACTAGCGGCTACAATGAGCAGTTCTTC,CASSQQTSGYNEQFF
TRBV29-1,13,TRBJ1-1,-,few,TGCAGCGTGGTTGGTCGGGGGGAAACTGAAGCTTTCTTT,CSVVGRGETEAFF
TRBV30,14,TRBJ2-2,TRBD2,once,TGTGCCTGGGCTAGCGGCTCGAACACCGGGGAGCTGTTTTTT,CAWASGSNTGELFF
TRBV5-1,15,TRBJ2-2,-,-,TGCGCCAGCAGCTTGGAGGGACCTATCACCGGGGAGCTGTTTTTT,CASSLEGPITGELFF
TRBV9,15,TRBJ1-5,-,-,TGTGCCAGCAGCGTAGAAGGGAATAGCAATCAGCCCCAGCATTTT,CASSVEGNSNQPQHF
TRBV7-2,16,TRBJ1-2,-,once,TGTGCCAGCAGCCGTGGACGGACTTTAGCTAACTATGGCTACACCTTC,CASSRGRTLANYGYTF
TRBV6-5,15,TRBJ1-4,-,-,TGTGCCAGCAGTTCATACCCGGGGAACAATGAAAAACTGTTTTTT,CASSSYPGNNEKLFF
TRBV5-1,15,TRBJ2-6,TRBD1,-,TGCGCCAGCAGCCAGGACAGGGCTGGGGCCAACGTCCTGACTTTC,CASSQDRAGANVLTF
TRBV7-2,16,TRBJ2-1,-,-,TGTGCCAGCAGCTCCGCAGCGGCCCTTTCCTACAATGAGCAGTTCTTC,CASSSAAALSYNEQFF
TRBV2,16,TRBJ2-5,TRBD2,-,TGTGCCAGCCCGCTAGCGGGAGGGCGCGTCGAAGAGACCCAGTACTTC,CASPLAGGRVEETQYF
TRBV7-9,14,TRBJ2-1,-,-,TGTGCCAGCAGCTTAAAAACTGATTACAATGAGCAGTTCTTC,CASSLKTDYNEQFF
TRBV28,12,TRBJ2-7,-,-,TGTGCCAGCAGTTTGACGTCGCGGGAGCAGTACTTC,CASSLTSREQYF
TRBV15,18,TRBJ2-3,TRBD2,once,TGTGCCACCAGCAGAGTCTTTACTAGCGGGAGTGGGACAGATACGCAGTATTTT,CATSRVFTSGSGTDTQYF
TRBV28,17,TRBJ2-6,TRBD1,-,TGTGCCAGCAGTTTAAACAGGGGGAGATCTGGGGCCAACGTCCTGACTTTC,CASSLNRGRSGANVLTF
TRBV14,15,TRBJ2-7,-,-,TGTGCCAGCAGCCAACCCGGGACGGCCACCTACGAGCAGTACTTC,CASSQPGTATYEQYF